These 14 T cell receptor beta chains were sequenced from one sample in a study of memory CD4+ T cells and cytomegalovirus serostatus. The protocol was immunoSEQ multiplex PCR, while the TCRdb copy is restricted to in-frame clones and leaves out a portion. The table has 50,000 to 75,000 clones, around 83% seen once. Single viable CD3+CD4+CD8-CD45RO+ cells were sorted as the memory CD4+ T cells. Sequencing input: memory CD4+ T cells from blood. These receptors were collected from an adult in good health and CMV-seronegative.

This chain uses TRBV6-5 with TRBJ2-7; D gene ambiguous. V lost 5 bases and J lost 1, with 12 bases in between. Germline CDR1 MNHEY, CDR2 SVGAGI. The CDR3 extends over 14 amino acids. CDR3 DNA: TGTGCCAGCAGTCCCAATACTGTATCCTACGAGCAGTACTTC. It yields the protein CASSPNTVSYEQYF.

Only a few counts were recorded for this clone. The chain has TRBV6-1 and TRBJ2-5; a possible D gene is TRBD2 (6 bases). The CDR3 covers 13 residues. CDR1 is MNHNS, CDR2 SASEGT, per germline. Trimming took 6 bases from V and 5 from J, leaving 13 bases between them. Here the CDR3 reads CASREGNGETQYF. The CDR3 DNA reads TGTGCCAGCAGGGAGGGGAATGGGGAGACCCAGTACTTC.

The V gene is TRBV7-3, the J gene TRBJ2-3; D not resolved. CDR1 is SGHTA, CDR2 FQGTGA, per germline. This CDR3 is built from 15 residues. V lost 2 bases and J lost 0, with 9 bases in between. In nucleotides, the CDR3 is TGTGCCAGCAGCTTAGCCGGCAGGAGCACAGATACGCAGTATTTT. Residues: CASSLAGRSTDTQYF.

The genes are TRBV7-2 and TRBJ1-2, with D hard to call. The CDR3 sequence is 16 residues long. Trimming removed 2 bases at V and 3 bases at J, with 16 bases between. From germline, CDR1 is SGHTA and CDR2 FQGNSA. CDR3 amino acids: CASSLSGVEADYGYTF. For the CDR3, the DNA is TGTGCCAGCAGCTTATCCGGAGTCGAGGCGGACTATGGCTACACCTTC.

The V gene is TRBV7-3, the J gene TRBJ1-3; D not certain. The germline V and J ends were trimmed by 5 bases and 6 bases, with 8 bases remaining between them. Germline CDR1 is SGHTA and CDR2 is FQGTGA. This CDR3 comprises 12 residues. CDR3 loop: CASSPGENTIYF. Here the CDR3 DNA reads TGTGCCAGCAGCCCCGGGGAAAACACCATATATTTT.

The chain combines TRBV10-3 with TRBJ1-2; D unresolved. Germline CDR1 reads ENHRY; CDR2 reads SYGVKD. CDR3 size: 13 residues. V lost 2 bases and J 3 bases, leaving 7 bases between the germline ends. The CDR3 region has the DNA TGTGCCATCAGTGAGGAGGGTTACTATGGCTACACCTTC. Translated: CAISEEGYYGYTF.

CDR3 protein: CASSTTGGLYGYTF. In DNA, the CDR3 is TGTGCCAGCAGCACTACAGGGGGCCTCTATGGCTACACCTTC. The genes are TRBV5-6 and TRBJ1-2; 9 positions match TRBD1. This CDR3 has 14 residues. Germline CDR1 SGHDT, CDR2 YYEEEE. V shed 4 bases, J shed 4 bases, and the junction held 5 bases outside the gene matches.

This clone showed up just once. The chain is built from TRBV30 and TRBJ1-6; 7 bases line up with TRBD1. Germline-derived CDR1 and CDR2 are GTSNPN and SVGIG (reference sequence). The CDR3 contains 13 residues. With 5 bases clipped from V and 5 bases from J, the junction kept 3 bases outside the gene matches. The CDR3 loop is CAWSGTDNSPLHF. Written as DNA, the CDR3 is TGTGCCTGGTCCGGGACAGATAATTCACCCCTCCACTTT.

V is TRBV30 and J is TRBJ2-2; 9 nucleotides match TRBD2. V was clipped by 4 bases and J by 5 bases; unmatched bases: 8. The CDR3 runs to 15 residues. CDR1 and CDR2 from the germline V gene are GTSNPN and SVGIG (reference sequence). The CDR3 region is CAWTSGTVWTGELFF. In DNA form, the CDR3 reads TGTGCCTGGACTAGCGGGACGGTGTGGACCGGGGAGCTGTTTTTT.

The V call is TRBV6-1, the J call TRBJ2-1; D not resolved. This CDR3 has 13 amino acids. Trimming stripped 5 bases from V and 0 bases from J, with 5 bases between. Germline V gene lookup returns CDR1 MNHNS and CDR2 SASEGT. This CDR3 reads CASSQSSYNEQFF. The CDR3 nucleotides are TGTGCCAGCAGTCAGAGCTCCTACAATGAGCAGTTCTTC.

The chain joins TRBV27 to TRBJ1-4; D might be TRBD1 (5 bases). The CDR3 loop spans 14 amino acids. Trimming removed 8 bases from V and 8 bases from J, with 18 bases in between. CDR1 and CDR2 from the germline V gene are MNHEY and SMNVEV (reference sequence). CDR3 region: CASRLAGLKEKLFF. CDR3 DNA sequence: TGTGCCAGCCGGTTGGCAGGGTTAAAGGAAAAACTGTTTTTT.

The table lists this clone with a count of one. The same CDR3 can be traced to other DNA sequences in this sample. This rearrangement joins TRBV18 to TRBJ1-3; TRBD1 matches at 7 bases. The trim removed 3 bases at V and 0 bases at J, leaving 2 bases unmatched. This CDR3 is built from 15 residues. Germline V CDR1 and CDR2: KGHSH, LQKENI. CDR3 in amino acids: CASSPDRSSGNTIYF. CDR3 bases: TGTGCCAGCTCACCGGACAGGTCCTCTGGAAACACCATATATTTT.

The genes are TRBV6-1 and TRBJ2-3; TRBD1 aligns across 8 bases. There are 14 residues in the CDR3. Trimming at V came to 6 bases and at J to 3 bases, leaving 5 bases not matched to a gene. Germline CDR1 reads MNHNS; CDR2 reads SASEGT. CDR3: CASRPGQVTDTQYF. CDR3 DNA: TGTGCCAGCAGACCGGGACAGGTTACAGATACGCAGTATTTT.

This clone has more than one count but fewer than ten. The V call is TRBV5-1, the J call TRBJ2-5; TRBD2 matches 8 bases. The CDR3 has 15 residues. V trimming: 3 bases; J trimming: 5 bases; junction bases outside the gene matches: 9. The germline gives CDR1 SGHRS, CDR2 YFSETQ. The CDR3 sequence: CASSSRGGSGETQYF. The DNA of the CDR3 is TGCGCCAGCAGCTCCCGGGGGGGCTCCGGGGAGACCCAGTACTTC.